This T cell receptor beta chain was retrieved from a study of T cell responses to AZD1222 COVID-19 vaccine. The protocol was immunoSEQ multiplex PCR, while the TCRdb copy is restricted to in-frame clones and leaves out a portion. The table shows about 140,000 clones, with about 88% occurring only once. CDR1 and CDR2 (germline): SNHLY, FYNNEI. The J segment lost 2 bases and the V segment lost 6 bases, leaving 7 bases of the junction unmatched. This CDR3 comprises 14 residues. In its sample, this clone was seen once. The input for sequencing was peripheral blood, taken on day 0 of AZD1222 vaccination. J is TRBJ2-7 and V is TRBV2; 7 bases match TRBD1. The origin of this receptor is an adult in good health. CDR3 bases: TGTGCCAGCAGGAATAACAGGGGCCCCTACGAGCAGTACTTC. It translates to CASRNNRGPYEQYF.